The 17 T cell receptor beta chains below were found in one sample sequenced in a study of blood T cell repertoires in COVID-19. The protocol was immunoSEQ multiplex PCR, while the TCRdb copy is restricted to in-frame clones and leaves out a portion. The sample lists roughly 100,000 clones, roughly 80% occurring once. Source material: peripheral blood. The receptors originated from a woman aged 80 or over with active or convalescent COVID-19.

V usage is TRBV5-4 and J usage is TRBJ1-1, with D possibly matching TRBD1 (5 bases). Trimming removed 4 bases from V and 5 bases from J, with 15 bases in between. Per the germline V gene, CDR1 is SGHNT and CDR2 is YYREEE (reference sequence). This CDR3 region has 14 residues. In DNA form, the CDR3 reads TGTGCCAGCAGCGGCGGAGGGGCGCGTACTGAAGCTTTCTTT. As protein: CASSGGGARTEAFF.

This rearrangement joins TRBV3-1 (or the pseudogene TRBV3-2) to TRBJ2-2; D may be TRBD1 (6 bases). Germline lookup yields CDR1 LGHDT and CDR2 YNNKEL (reference sequence). The CDR3 is 14 residues long. Trimming shortened V by 5 bases and J by 5 bases, and 12 bases separated the two germline ends. The CDR3 DNA reads as TGTGCCAGCAGCGGACAGATCCAAACCGGGGAGCTGTTTTTT. Protein sequence: CASSGQIQTGELFF.

This chain joins TRBV6-6 and TRBJ2-3, with D maybe TRBD2 (5 bases). Trimming removed 7 bases at V and 1 base at J, with 9 bases between. CDR3 size: 13 residues. Germline V CDR1 and CDR2: MNHNY, SVGAGI (reference sequence). The CDR3 protein is CASTPGGTDTQYF. Here the CDR3 DNA reads TGTGCCAGCACCCCCGGGGGCACAGATACGCAGTATTTT.

The chain couples TRBV6-5 to TRBJ2-7; possibly TRBD1 for D (6 bases). CDR3 length: 15 amino acids. The V end was cut by 0 bases, the J end by 2 bases, with 11 bases between. Germline-derived CDR1 and CDR2 are MNHEY and SVGAGI. The CDR3 here is CASSYSSDSTYEQYF. The CDR3 DNA reads TGTGCCAGCAGTTACTCATCGGACAGTACCTACGAGCAGTACTTC.

This sequence joins TRBV5-1 and TRBJ2-3, with D hard to call. V was trimmed by 4 bases and J by 0 bases, leaving 9 bases between them. CDR3 length: 14 amino acids. The germline V gene has CDR1 SGHRS and CDR2 YFSETQ. CDR3 region: CASSLGDSTDTQYF. The DNA of the CDR3 is TGCGCCAGCAGCCTAGGCGATAGCACAGATACGCAGTATTTT.

The V gene is TRBV9, the J gene TRBJ1-4, with 7 bases lining up with TRBD1. CDR1 is SGDLS and CDR2 is YYNGEE in the germline V gene. V lost 3 bases to trimming and J lost 7 bases; unmatched junction nucleotides: 6. The length of the CDR3 is 14 residues. The CDR3 DNA reads TGTGCCAGCAGCGCAGGGGGGTTGGGTGAAAAACTGTTTTTT. The encoded protein is CASSAGGLGEKLFF.

V and J are TRBV6-2 or TRBV6-3 and TRBJ1-3; D gene unclear. V lost 2 bases and J lost 0, with 11 bases in between. Germline-derived CDR1 and CDR2 are MNHEY and SVGEGT. The CDR3 is 16 residues long. The CDR3 spells CASSYEDTSSGNTIYF. The CDR3 region has the DNA TGTGCCAGCAGTTACGAGGATACAAGCTCTGGAAACACCATATATTTT.

CDR3: CASRDSPHSNQPQHF. CDR3 nucleotides: TGTGCCAGCAGGGACTCCCCCCATAGCAATCAGCCCCAGCATTTT. V is TRBV2 and J is TRBJ1-5, with D unclear. CDR3 length equals 15 residues. From germline, CDR1 is SNHLY and CDR2 FYNNEI. Trimming took 6 bases from V and 0 from J, leaving 12 bases between them. Drawing the rest from reference TRBV2 and TRBJ1-5, the complete variable domain is EPEVTQTPSHQVTQMGQEVILRCVPISNHLYFYWYRQILGQKVEFLVSFYNNEISEKSEIFDDQFSVERPDGSNFTLKIRSTKLEDSAMYFCASRDSPHSNQPQHFGDGTRLSIL.

This clone was found once. The gene calls are TRBV20-1 and TRBJ1-2, with unresolved D. Germline V gene lookup returns CDR1 DFQATT and CDR2 SNEGSKA (reference sequence). The germline V and J ends were trimmed by 3 bases and 4 bases, with 9 bases remaining between them. This CDR3 has 12 amino acids. DNA of the CDR3: TGCAGTGCTAGTCCCGGGAGCTATGGCTACACCTTC. Its protein product is CSASPGSYGYTF.

The chain is built from TRBV12-5 and TRBJ2-7; D gene uncertain. Trimming shortened V by 5 bases and J by 6 bases, and 11 bases separated the two germline ends. The CDR3 sequence is 12 residues long. Germline V CDR1 and CDR2: LGHNT, FRNRAP. The CDR3 bases are TGTGCTAGTGGTCCACACATCCGCGAGCAGTACTTC. This codes for CASGPHIREQYF.

As regards this clone: One end of the junction varies from germline; a read error may be responsible. The CDR3 sequence is CASSIGGGVGTEAFF. CDR3 coding DNA: TGTGCCAGCAGCATAGGTGGAGGGGTTGGCACTGAAGCTTTCTTT. The V and J genes are TRBV13 and TRBJ1-1, with a possible D match to TRBD1 (5 bases). This CDR3 region has 15 residues. CDR1 and CDR2 from the germline V gene are PRHDT and FYEKMQ (reference sequence).

V and J are TRBV6-2 or TRBV6-3 and TRBJ1-5; 7 nucleotides align to TRBD1. V gave up 5 bases and J gave up 1 base; unmatched junction bases: 11. Germline CDR1 is MNHEY and CDR2 is SVGEGT. The CDR3 runs to 17 residues. The CDR3 DNA follows: TGTGCCAGCAGTCCCCTCCAGGGGGGTGAAAGCAATCAGCCCCAGCATTTT. Amino acids: CASSPLQGGESNQPQHF.

This clone showed up just once. The V and J genes are TRBV7-2 and TRBJ2-1, with D possibly being TRBD2 (6 bases). The CDR3 consists of 15 residues. Germline V lookup: CDR1 SGHTA, CDR2 FQGNSA. V lost 7 bases, J lost 9 bases, and 22 bases lay in between. The CDR3 DNA reads TGTGCCAGCACCTCGGAGGGAGCGAGAATCAGTGAGCAGTTCTTC. Its translation: CASTSEGARISEQFF.

The chain is built from TRBV15 and TRBJ1-5, with 8 bases fitting TRBD1. In germline, CDR1 is LNHNV, CDR2 YYDKDF (reference sequence). The CDR3 runs 16 residues. V lost 4 bases, J lost 0 bases, and 5 bases stayed unmatched. CDR3 loop: CATSIQTGVSNQPQHF. The CDR3 DNA reads TGTGCCACCAGCATTCAGACAGGGGTTAGCAATCAGCCCCAGCATTTT.

The chain recombines TRBV10-2 with TRBJ1-5; D is uncertain. The CDR3 is 13 amino acids. The germline CDR1 and CDR2 sequences are WSHSY and SAAADI. Deletions cut 3 bases from V and 8 bases from J, with 11 bases between. The CDR3 nucleotides are TGCGCCAGCAGTGAACAACCTGAGGAGCCCCAGCATTTT. Encoded protein: CASSEQPEEPQHF.

This chain links TRBV11-1 with TRBJ2-3; 10 positions match TRBD2. Germline CDR1 reads SGHAT; CDR2 reads FQDESV (reference sequence). The junction had 6 bases not matched to a gene; V was cut back by 6 bases and J by 6 bases. The CDR3 runs 14 residues. The CDR3, as DNA: TGTGCCAGCAGACTAGCGGGGCGGCTGGATACGCAGTATTTT. As protein: CASRLAGRLDTQYF. Using reference TRBV11-1 and TRBJ2-3 for the parts outside the CDR3, the full variable domain is EAEVAQSPRYKITEKSQAVAFWCDPISGHATLYWYRQILGQGPELLVQFQDESVVDDSQLPKDRFSAERLKGVDSTLKIQPAELGDSAMYLCASRLAGRLDTQYFGPGTRLTVL.

This rearrangement joins TRBV12-3 or TRBV12-4 to TRBJ2-5; tentatively, D is TRBD1 (5 bases). V was pared by 2 bases and J by 3 bases, with 7 bases between. The CDR3 length is 13 residues. Here the CDR3 reads CASSLLTEETQYF. The CDR3 nucleotides are TGTGCCAGCAGTTTATTGACAGAAGAGACCCAGTACTTC.